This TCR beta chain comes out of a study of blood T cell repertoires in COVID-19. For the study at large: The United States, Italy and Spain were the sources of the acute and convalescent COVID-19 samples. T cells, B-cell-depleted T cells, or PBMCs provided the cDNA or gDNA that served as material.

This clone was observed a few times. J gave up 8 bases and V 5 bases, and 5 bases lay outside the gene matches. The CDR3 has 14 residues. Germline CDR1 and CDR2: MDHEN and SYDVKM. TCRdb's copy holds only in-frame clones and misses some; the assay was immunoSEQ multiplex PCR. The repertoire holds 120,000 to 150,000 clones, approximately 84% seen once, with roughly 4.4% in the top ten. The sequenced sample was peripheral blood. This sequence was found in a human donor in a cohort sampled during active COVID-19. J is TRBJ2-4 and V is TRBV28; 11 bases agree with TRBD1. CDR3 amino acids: CASSPGDRGDIQYF. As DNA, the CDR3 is TGTGCCAGCAGTCCGGGGGACAGGGGGGACATTCAGTACTTC.